The 20 T cell receptor beta chains below come from one sample, sequenced in a study of CXCR3-negative and CXCR3-positive naive CD8 T cells. Study-wide points: Naive CXCR3-positive cells had TRB CDR3s more hydrophobic than those of CXCR3-negative naive cells.

Preparation of TRB cDNA libraries relied on 5' RACE carrying UMI labels. Following a re-call of the 5' RACE reads, TCRdb has one entry per CDR3 protein and lacks DNA. This sample contains about 120,000 distinct CDR3 sequences. No antigens are known for them. Sequenced: naive CXCR3+ CD8+ T cells from blood. Subset noted: CD45RO-CCR7+CD27+CD95- naive CD8+ T cells expressing CXCR3 (TNR3+). The receptors shown here come from a human donor in good health. Some clones in this sample may be carry-over from other donors' samples.

V is TRBV6-5 and J is TRBJ2-7. Germline V gene sequence: CDR1 MNHEY, CDR2 SVGAGI. This CDR3 is 15 amino acids long. The chain's CDR3 is CASSYSQTPSYEQYF.

J is TRBJ2-1 and V is TRBV3-1. Germline V lookup: CDR1 LGHDT, CDR2 YNNKEL (reference sequence). The CDR3 is made up of 14 amino acids. CDR3 residues: CASSQDRTVREQFF.

The CDR3 sequence is CASSPKSLAGVPTDTQYF. This chain uses TRBV4-3 with TRBJ2-3; with no DNA, the TCRdb D assignment of TRBD2 cannot be verified. This CDR3 contains 18 residues. Germline V gene data show CDR1 as LGHNA and CDR2 as YSLEER.

This chain connects TRBV13 to TRBJ2-7; the D call from TCRdb, TRBD1, cannot be confirmed without DNA. The germline gives CDR1 PRHDT, CDR2 FYEKMQ (reference sequence). The CDR3 extends over 12 amino acids. The CDR3 loop reads CASSSTGVEQYF.

This chain uses TRBV9 with TRBJ2-2. Germline V gene data show CDR1 as SGDLS and CDR2 as YYNGEE. The CDR3 has 13 residues. The CDR3 here is CASSVENTGELFF.

This sequence joins TRBV4-1 and TRBJ2-3; TCRdb proposes TRBD1, but this gene call is untestable without DNA. The length of the CDR3 is 15 residues. Germline CDR1 MGHRA, CDR2 YSYEKL. The CDR3 region is CASSHRQGVADTQYF.

This chain links TRBV7-9 with TRBJ1-5; the TCRdb call, TRBD1, lacks DNA for checking. This CDR3 has 16 residues. The V gene's germline CDR1 is SEHNR and CDR2 FQNEAQ (reference sequence). This chain's CDR3 is CASSLSTGGVNQPQHF.

The chain couples TRBV7-9 to TRBJ2-2. This CDR3 spans 11 amino acids. CDR1 and CDR2 (germline): SEHNR, FQNEAQ (reference sequence). CDR3 in amino acids: CASTLAGELFF. The whole variable domain, filled in from reference TRBV7-9 and TRBJ2-2, reads DTGVSQNPRHKITKRGQNVTFRCDPISEHNRLYWYRQTLGQGPEFLTYFQNEAQLEKSRLLSDRFSAERPKGSFSTLEIQRTEQGDSAMYLCASTLAGELFFGEGSRLTVL.

This CDR3 reads CASSPASGSYEQYF. J is TRBJ2-7 and V is TRBV7-8; TCRdb selects TRBD2, and the lack of DNA leaves this call unchecked. The CDR3 totals 14 residues. CDR1 is SGHVS and CDR2 is FQNEAQ in the germline V gene.

The rearrangement joins TRBV19 to TRBJ2-7. Germline CDR1 is LNHDA and CDR2 is SQIVND (reference sequence). This CDR3 region has 12 residues. The CDR3 is CASSMGSYEQYF.

The V and J genes are TRBV30 and TRBJ1-2; the D gene TCRdb calls, TRBD1, cannot be checked with no DNA. This CDR3 region has 13 residues. The germline CDR1 and CDR2 sequences are GTSNPN and SVGIG (reference sequence). The CDR3 loop is CAWSWTGGEGYTF.

The rearrangement uses TRBV5-1 and TRBJ2-1; TCRdb designates TRBD1, a call that cannot be tested without DNA. The CDR3 has 15 amino acids. From germline, CDR1 is SGHRS and CDR2 YFSETQ. The CDR3 protein is CASSAWPDRVNEQFF.

The chain combines TRBV20-1 with TRBJ2-7. The CDR3 totals 13 residues. Germline assignment: CDR1 DFQATT and CDR2 SNEGSKA (reference sequence). CDR3 residues: CSARDPSSYEQYF.

The chain joins TRBV10-3 to TRBJ2-2. The CDR3 spans 15 residues. CDR1 ENHRY and CDR2 SYGVKD come from the germline V gene. The CDR3 spells CAISESTTNTGELFF.

This chain joins TRBV4-2 and TRBJ2-7. CDR1 is LGHNA and CDR2 is YNFKEQ in the germline V gene. This CDR3 contains 14 residues. CDR3 in amino acids: CASSQGLLTYEQYF.

This chain joins TRBV19 and TRBJ2-1. Germline V gene lookup returns CDR1 LNHDA and CDR2 SQIVND (reference sequence). There are 14 residues in the CDR3. CDR3 in amino acids: CASSIVSSYNEQFF. The complete variable domain, with remaining parts taken from reference TRBV19 and TRBJ2-1, reads DGGITQSPKYLFRKEGQNVTLSCEQNLNHDAMYWYRQDPGQGLRLIYYSQIVNDFQKGDIAEGYSVSREKKESFPLTVTSAQKNPTAFYLCASSIVSSYNEQFFGPGTRLTVL.

V gene TRBV29-1 combines with J gene TRBJ2-7. Germline CDR1 is SQVTM and CDR2 is ANQGSEA. The CDR3 length is 15 residues. CDR3 region: CSVEDQDSGSYEQYF.

The CDR3 reads CSARDFHGTTAYEQYF. The chain combines TRBV20-1 with TRBJ2-7; TCRdb's D gene call, TRBD2, goes unchecked for lack of DNA. Germline-derived CDR1 and CDR2 are DFQATT and SNEGSKA (reference sequence). This CDR3 region has 16 residues.

The chain couples TRBV7-8 to TRBJ2-5. The CDR3 contains 13 residues. CDR1 and CDR2 (germline): SGHVS, FQNEAQ. The CDR3 is CASSLDGWETQYF.

The chain has TRBV4-1 and TRBJ1-6. CDR3 size: 15 residues. CDR1 and CDR2 (germline): MGHRA, YSYEKL. CDR3: CASSQLQSDNSPLHF.